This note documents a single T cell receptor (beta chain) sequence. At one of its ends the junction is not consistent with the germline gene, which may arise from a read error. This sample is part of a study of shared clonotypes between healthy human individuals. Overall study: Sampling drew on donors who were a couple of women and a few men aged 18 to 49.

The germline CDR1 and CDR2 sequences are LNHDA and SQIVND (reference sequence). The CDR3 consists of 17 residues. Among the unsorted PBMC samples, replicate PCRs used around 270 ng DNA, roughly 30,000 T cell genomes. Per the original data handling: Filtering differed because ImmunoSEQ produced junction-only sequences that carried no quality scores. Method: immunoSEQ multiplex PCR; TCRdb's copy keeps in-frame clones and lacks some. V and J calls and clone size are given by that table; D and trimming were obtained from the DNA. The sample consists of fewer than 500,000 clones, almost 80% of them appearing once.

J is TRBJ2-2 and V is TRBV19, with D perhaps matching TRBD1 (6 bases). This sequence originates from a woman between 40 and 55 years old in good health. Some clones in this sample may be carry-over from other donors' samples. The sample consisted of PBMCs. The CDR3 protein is CASSIGVWDTNTRELFF. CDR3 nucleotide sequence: TGTGCCAGTAGTATCGGGGTTTGGGACACCAACACCAGGGAGCTGTTTTTT.